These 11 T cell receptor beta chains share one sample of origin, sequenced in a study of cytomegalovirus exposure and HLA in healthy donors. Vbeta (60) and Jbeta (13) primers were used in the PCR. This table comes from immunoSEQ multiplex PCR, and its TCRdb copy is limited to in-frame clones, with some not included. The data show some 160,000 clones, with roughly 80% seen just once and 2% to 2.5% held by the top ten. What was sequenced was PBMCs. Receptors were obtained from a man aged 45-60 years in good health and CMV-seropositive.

CDR3 sequence: CASSVGGGGGGDTQYF. The CDR3 DNA follows: TGTGCCAGCAGCGTAGGAGGCGGGGGGGGCGGGGATACGCAGTATTTT. This rearrangement joins TRBV9 to TRBJ2-3; 9 nucleotides agree with TRBD2. The CDR3 is made up of 16 amino acids. Germline assignment: CDR1 SGDLS and CDR2 YYNGEE. Trimming removed 0 bases from V and 6 bases from J; junction bases left unmatched: 8.

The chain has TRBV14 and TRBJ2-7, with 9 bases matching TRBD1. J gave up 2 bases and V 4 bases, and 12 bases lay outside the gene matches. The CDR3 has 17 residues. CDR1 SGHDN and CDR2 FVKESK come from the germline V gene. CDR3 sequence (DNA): TGTGCCAGCAGCCTCCCTGCGGGACAGGGACTTCCCTACGAGCAGTACTTC. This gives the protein CASSLPAGQGLPYEQYF. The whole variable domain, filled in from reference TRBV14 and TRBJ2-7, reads EAGVTQFPSHSVIEKGQTVTLRCDPISGHDNLYWYRRVMGKEIKFLLHFVKESKQDESGMPNNRFLAERTGGTYSTLKVQPAELEDSGVYFCASSLPAGQGLPYEQYFGPGTRLTVT.

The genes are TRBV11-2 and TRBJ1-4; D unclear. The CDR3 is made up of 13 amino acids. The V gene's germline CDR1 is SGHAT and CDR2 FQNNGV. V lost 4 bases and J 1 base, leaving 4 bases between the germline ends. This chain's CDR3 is CASSSLTNEKLFF. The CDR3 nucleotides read TGTGCCAGCAGCTCCCTAACTAATGAAAAACTGTTTTTT.

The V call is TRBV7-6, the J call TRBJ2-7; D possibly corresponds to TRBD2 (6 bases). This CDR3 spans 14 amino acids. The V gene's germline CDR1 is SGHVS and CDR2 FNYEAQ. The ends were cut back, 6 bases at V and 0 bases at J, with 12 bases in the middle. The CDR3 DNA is TGTGCCAGCAGTTCAGCGGGTACCTCCTACGAGCAGTACTTC. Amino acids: CASSSAGTSYEQYF.

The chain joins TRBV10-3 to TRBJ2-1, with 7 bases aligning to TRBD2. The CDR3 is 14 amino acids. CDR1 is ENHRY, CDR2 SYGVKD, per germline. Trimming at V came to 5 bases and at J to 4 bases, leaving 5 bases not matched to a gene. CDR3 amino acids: CAISNSGVYNEQFF. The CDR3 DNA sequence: TGTGCCATCAGTAACAGCGGGGTTTACAATGAGCAGTTCTTC.

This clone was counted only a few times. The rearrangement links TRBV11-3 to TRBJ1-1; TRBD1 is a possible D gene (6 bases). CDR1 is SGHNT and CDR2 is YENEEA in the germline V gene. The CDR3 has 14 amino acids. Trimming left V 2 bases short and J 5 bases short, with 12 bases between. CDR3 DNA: TGTGCCAGCAGCTTAACTCGTCAGGGGACTGAAGCTTTCTTT. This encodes CASSLTRQGTEAFF.

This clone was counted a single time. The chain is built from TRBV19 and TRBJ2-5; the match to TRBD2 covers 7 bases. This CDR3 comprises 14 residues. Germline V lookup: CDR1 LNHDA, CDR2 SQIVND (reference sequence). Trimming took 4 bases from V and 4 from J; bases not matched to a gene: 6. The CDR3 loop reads CASSTRTRGETQYF. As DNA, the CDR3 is TGTGCCAGTAGTACACGGACTAGAGGAGAGACCCAGTACTTC. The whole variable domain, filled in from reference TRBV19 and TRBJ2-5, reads DGGITQSPKYLFRKEGQNVTLSCEQNLNHDAMYWYRQDPGQGLRLIYYSQIVNDFQKGDIAEGYSVSREKKESFPLTVTSAQKNPTAFYLCASSTRTRGETQYFGPGTRLLVL.

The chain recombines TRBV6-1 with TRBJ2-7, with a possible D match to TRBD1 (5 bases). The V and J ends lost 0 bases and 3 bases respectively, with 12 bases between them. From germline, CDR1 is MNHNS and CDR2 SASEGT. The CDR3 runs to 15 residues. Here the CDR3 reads CASSEARQGNYEQYF. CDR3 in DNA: TGTGCCAGCAGTGAAGCGCGGCAGGGAAACTACGAGCAGTACTTC.

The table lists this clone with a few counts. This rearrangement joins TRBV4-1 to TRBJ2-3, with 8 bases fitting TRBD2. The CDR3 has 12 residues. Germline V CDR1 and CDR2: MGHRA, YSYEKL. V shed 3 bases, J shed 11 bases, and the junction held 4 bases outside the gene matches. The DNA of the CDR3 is TGCGCCAGCAGCCAGGAAGCGGGGGAGCAGTATTTT. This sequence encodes CASSQEAGEQYF.

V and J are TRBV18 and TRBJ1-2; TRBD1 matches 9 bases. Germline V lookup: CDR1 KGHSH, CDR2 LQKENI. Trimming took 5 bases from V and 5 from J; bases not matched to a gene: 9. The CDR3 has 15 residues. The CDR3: CASSNGDRDRYGYTF. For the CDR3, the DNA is TGTGCCAGCTCAAACGGGGACAGGGATAGGTATGGCTACACCTTC. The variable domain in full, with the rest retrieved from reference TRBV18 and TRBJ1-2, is NAGVMQNPRHLVRRRGQEARLRCSPMKGHSHVYWYRQLPEEGLKFMVYLQKENIIDESGMPKERFSAEFPKEGPSILRIQQVVRGDSAAYFCASSNGDRDRYGYTFGSGTRLTVV.

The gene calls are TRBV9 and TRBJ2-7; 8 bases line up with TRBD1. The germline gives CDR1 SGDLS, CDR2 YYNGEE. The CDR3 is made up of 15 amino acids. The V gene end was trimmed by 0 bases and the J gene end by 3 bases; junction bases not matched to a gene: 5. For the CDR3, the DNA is TGTGCCAGCAGCGTAGCTGGGACAGGTTACTACGAGCAGTACTTC. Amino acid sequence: CASSVAGTGYYEQYF.